This TCR beta chain was recovered during a study of OX40 agonist ivuxolimab in advanced cancers. Study details: Patients received ivuxolimab, an intravenous treatment, every 2 weeks at 0.01 to 10 mg/kg.

Blood was sampled at baseline, cycle 4 day 1, and cycle 7 day 1. Produced via immunoSEQ multiplex PCR; TCRdb's table is partial and in-frame only. The profile covers 82,000 or so clones, with 80% to 95% appearing a single time and 0.95% to 1.3% taken by the ten largest. Germline CDR1 ENHRY, CDR2 SYGVKD. V was pared by 6 bases and J by 4 bases, with 12 bases of the junction left unmatched. This CDR3 spans 16 amino acids. The chain links TRBV10-3 to TRBJ2-5; 9 nucleotides agree with TRBD1. The sequence was collected from an adult with an advanced solid tumor such as melanoma, head and neck, liver or kidney cancer. This sample comprised CD4+ or CD8+ T cells sorted from blood, obtained in a trial of the OX40 agonist ivuxolimab. CDR3 region: CAIRDPRDRVGETQYF. CDR3 nucleotide sequence: TGTGCCATCAGAGACCCCCGGGACAGGGTTGGAGAGACCCAGTACTTC.